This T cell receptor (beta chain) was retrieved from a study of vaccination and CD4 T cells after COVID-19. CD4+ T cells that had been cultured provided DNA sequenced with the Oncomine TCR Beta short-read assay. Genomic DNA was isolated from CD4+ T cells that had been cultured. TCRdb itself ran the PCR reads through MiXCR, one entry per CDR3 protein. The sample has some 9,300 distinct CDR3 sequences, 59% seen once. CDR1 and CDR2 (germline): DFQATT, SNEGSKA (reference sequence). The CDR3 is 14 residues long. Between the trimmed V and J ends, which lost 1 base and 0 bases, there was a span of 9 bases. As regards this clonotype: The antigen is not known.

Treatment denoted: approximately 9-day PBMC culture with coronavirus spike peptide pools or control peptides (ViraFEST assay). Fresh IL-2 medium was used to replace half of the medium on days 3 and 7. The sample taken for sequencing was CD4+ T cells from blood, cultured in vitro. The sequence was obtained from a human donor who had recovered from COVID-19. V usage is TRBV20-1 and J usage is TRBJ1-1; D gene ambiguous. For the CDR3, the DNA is TGCAGTGCTAGAGTGGCAGTCATGAACACTGAAGCTTTCTTT. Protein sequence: CSARVAVMNTEAFF.